The present TCR beta chain was sequenced within a study of shared clonotypes between healthy human individuals. The CDR3 contains 14 residues. Per the germline V gene, CDR1 is SGHRS and CDR2 is YFSETQ. V gave up 2 bases and J gave up 9 bases, with 15 bases separating them. Data came from immunoSEQ multiplex PCR; TCRdb stores just in-frame clones and leaves some out. The sample records fewer than 1.8 million clones, approximately 98.5% being singletons. The clonotype was recovered from a man aged 30 to 39 in good health. The genes are TRBV5-1 and TRBJ2-1, with D possibly being TRBD2 (5 bases). The source material was naive CD4+ T cells sorted from blood. Subset of the sample: CD45RA+ positively selected. The CDR3 DNA sequence: TGCGCCAGCAGCTTCAGGAAGGAGGTCGGTGAGCAGTTCTTC. Translated, it gives CASSFRKEVGEQFF.